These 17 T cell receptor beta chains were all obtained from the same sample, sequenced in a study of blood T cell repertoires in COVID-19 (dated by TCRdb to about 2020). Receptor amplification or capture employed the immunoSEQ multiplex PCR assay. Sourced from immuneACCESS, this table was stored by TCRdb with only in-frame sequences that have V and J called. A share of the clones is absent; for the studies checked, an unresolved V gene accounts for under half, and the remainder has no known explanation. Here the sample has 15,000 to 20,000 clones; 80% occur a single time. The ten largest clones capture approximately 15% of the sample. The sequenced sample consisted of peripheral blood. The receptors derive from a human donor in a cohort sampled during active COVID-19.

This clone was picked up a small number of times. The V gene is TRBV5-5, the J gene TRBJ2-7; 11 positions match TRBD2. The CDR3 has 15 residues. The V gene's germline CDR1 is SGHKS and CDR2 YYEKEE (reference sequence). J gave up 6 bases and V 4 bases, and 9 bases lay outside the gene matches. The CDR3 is CASSPTSGRTGEQYF. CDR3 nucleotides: TGTGCCAGCAGCCCTACTAGCGGGAGAACGGGCGAGCAGTACTTC.

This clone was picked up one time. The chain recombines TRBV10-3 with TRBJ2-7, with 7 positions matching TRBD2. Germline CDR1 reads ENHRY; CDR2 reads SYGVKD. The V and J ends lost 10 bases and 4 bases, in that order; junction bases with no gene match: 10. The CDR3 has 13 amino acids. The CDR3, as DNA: TGTGCCACAGCCAGCGGGGTCGTGTACGAGCAGTACTTC. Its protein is CATASGVVYEQYF.

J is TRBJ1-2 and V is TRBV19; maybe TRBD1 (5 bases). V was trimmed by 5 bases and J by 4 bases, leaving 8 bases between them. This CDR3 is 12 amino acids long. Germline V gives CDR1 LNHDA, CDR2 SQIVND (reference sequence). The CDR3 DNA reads TGTGCCAGTAGTGCCCAGGGCTATGGCTACACCTTC. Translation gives CASSAQGYGYTF.

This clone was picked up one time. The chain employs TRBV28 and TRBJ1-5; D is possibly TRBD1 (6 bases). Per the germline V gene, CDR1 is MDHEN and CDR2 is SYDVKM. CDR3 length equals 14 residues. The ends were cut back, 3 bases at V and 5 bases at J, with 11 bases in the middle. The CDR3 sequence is CASSFTGWYQPQHF. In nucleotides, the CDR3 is TGTGCCAGCAGTTTTACAGGGTGGTATCAGCCCCAGCATTTT.

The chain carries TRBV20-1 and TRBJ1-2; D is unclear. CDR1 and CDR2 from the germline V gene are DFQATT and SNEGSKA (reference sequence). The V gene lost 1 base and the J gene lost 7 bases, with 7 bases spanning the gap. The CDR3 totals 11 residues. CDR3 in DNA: TGCAGTGCTAGAGGAGGAATTGGCTACACCTTC. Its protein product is CSARGGIGYTF.

For the CDR3, the DNA is TGTGCCAGCAGTTTGAATTATATTAGGGGCGGACAGCCCCAGCATTTT. It yields the protein CASSLNYIRGGQPQHF. The chain employs TRBV28 and TRBJ1-5; D is perhaps TRBD1 (5 bases). Trimming cost V 3 bases and J 7 bases, with 19 bases left between them. The germline V gene has CDR1 MDHEN and CDR2 SYDVKM. The CDR3 totals 16 residues.

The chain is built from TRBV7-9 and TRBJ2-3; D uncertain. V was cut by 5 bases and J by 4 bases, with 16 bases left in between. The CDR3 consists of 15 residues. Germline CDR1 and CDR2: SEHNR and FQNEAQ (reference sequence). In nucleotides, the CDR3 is TGTGCCAGCAGCCCAGAGGTAGGTCTCCCAGATACGCAGTATTTT. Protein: CASSPEVGLPDTQYF.

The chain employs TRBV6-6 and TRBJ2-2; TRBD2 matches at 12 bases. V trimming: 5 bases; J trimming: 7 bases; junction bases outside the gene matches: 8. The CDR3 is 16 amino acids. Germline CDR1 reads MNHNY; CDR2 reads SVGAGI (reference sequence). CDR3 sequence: CASSTPTSGRNGELFF. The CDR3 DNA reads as TGTGCCAGCAGTACACCAACTAGCGGGAGGAACGGGGAGCTGTTTTTT.

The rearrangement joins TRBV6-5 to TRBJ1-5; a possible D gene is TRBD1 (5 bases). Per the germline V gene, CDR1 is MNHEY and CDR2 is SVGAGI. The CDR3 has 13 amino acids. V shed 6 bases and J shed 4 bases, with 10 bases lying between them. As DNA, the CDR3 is TGTGCCAGCAGACAGGCTAGGAATCAGCCCCAGCATTTT. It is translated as CASRQARNQPQHF.

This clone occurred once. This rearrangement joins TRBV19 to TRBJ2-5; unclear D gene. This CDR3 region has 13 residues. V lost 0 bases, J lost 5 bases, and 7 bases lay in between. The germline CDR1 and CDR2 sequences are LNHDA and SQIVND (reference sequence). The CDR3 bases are TGTGCCAGTAGTATAGATCTTTTGGAGACCCAGTACTTC. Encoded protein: CASSIDLLETQYF.

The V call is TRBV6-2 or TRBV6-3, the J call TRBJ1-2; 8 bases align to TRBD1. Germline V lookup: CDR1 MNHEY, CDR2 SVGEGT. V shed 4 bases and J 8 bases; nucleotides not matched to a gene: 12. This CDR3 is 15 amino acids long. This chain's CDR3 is CASSSTQTGAGGYTF. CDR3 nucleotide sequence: TGTGCCAGCAGTTCAACACAGACAGGGGCAGGAGGCTACACCTTC.

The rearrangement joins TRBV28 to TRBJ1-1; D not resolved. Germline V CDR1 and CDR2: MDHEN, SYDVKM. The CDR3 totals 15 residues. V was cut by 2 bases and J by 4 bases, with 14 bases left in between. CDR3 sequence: CASSLRGHFGTEAFF. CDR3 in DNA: TGTGCCAGCAGTTTAAGAGGGCATTTTGGCACTGAAGCTTTCTTT.

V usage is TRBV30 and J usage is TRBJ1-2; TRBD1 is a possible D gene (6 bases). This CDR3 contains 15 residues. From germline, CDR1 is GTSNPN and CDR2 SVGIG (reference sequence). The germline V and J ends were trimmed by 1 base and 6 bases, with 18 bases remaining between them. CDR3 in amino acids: CAWSGFTGTFNGYTF. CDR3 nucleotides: TGTGCCTGGAGTGGGTTTACAGGGACATTCAATGGCTACACCTTC.

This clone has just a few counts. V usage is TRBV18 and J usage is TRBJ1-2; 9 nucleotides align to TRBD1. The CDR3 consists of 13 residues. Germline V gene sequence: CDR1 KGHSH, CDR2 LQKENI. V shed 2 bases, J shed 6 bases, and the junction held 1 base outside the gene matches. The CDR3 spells CASSPGQGHGYTF. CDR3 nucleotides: TGTGCCAGCTCACCAGGACAGGGGCATGGCTACACCTTC.

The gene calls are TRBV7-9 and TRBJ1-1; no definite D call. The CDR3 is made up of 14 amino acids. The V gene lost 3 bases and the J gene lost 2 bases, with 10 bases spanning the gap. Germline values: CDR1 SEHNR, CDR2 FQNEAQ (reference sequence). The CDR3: CASSFAGSNTEAFF. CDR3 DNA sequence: TGTGCCAGCAGCTTTGCGGGGAGTAACACTGAAGCTTTCTTT.

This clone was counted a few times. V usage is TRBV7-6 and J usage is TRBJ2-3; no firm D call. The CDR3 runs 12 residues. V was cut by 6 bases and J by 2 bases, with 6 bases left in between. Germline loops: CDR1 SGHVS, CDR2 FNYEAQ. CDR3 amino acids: CASSMSTDTQYF. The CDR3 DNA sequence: TGTGCCAGCAGTATGTCCACAGATACGCAGTATTTT. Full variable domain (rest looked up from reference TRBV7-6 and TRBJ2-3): GAGVSQSPRYKVTKRGQDVALRCDPISGHVSLYWYRQALGQGPEFLTYFNYEAQQDKSGLPNDRFSAERPEGSISTLTIQRTEQRDSAMYRCASSMSTDTQYFGPGTRLTVL.

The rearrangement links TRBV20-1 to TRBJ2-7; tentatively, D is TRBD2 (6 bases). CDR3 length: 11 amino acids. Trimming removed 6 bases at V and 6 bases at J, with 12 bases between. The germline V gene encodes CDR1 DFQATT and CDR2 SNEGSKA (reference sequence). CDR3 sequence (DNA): TGCAGTGCCAAATCCGGGGGCGAGCAGTACTTC. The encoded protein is CSAKSGGEQYF.